These 3 T cell receptor beta chains originate from one sample sequenced in a study of T cell responses to AZD1222 COVID-19 vaccine. TCRdb's copy holds only in-frame clones and misses some; the assay was immunoSEQ multiplex PCR. The sample has about 92,000 clones, approximately 91% seen once. The sequencing used peripheral blood, collected on day 0 of AZD1222 vaccination. Receptors originate from an adult in good health.

V and J are TRBV11-2 and TRBJ1-6; TRBD1 matches at 8 bases. From germline, CDR1 is SGHAT and CDR2 FQNNGV. J gave up 7 bases and V 3 bases, and 5 bases lay outside the gene matches. There are 15 residues in the CDR3. The CDR3 region has the DNA TGTGCCAGCAGCTTCCAGGGGGCGCAAAATTCACCCCTCCACTTT. This encodes CASSFQGAQNSPLHF.

This chain uses TRBV6-2 or TRBV6-3 with TRBJ1-1, with a weak D call TRBD1 (6 bases). V lost 5 bases, J lost 4 bases, and 11 bases lay in between. The germline CDR1 and CDR2 sequences are MNHEY and SVGEGT. The CDR3 consists of 13 residues. The CDR3 loop reads CASSQQGSTEAFF. As DNA, the CDR3 is TGTGCCAGCAGTCAACAGGGTAGCACTGAAGCTTTCTTT.

The genes are TRBV14 and TRBJ1-1, with TRBD1 as a possible D gene (5 bases). Trimming left V 5 bases short and J 3 bases short, with 22 bases between. CDR1 and CDR2 from the germline V gene are SGHDN and FVKESK. The CDR3 has 17 amino acids. As DNA, the CDR3 is TGTGCCAGCAGCTTCCGACCGGGACGGCAGAAAGACACTGAAGCTTTCTTT. Protein product: CASSFRPGRQKDTEAFF. The full variable domain, its missing parts supplied by reference TRBV14 and TRBJ1-1, is EAGVTQFPSHSVIEKGQTVTLRCDPISGHDNLYWYRRVMGKEIKFLLHFVKESKQDESGMPNNRFLAERTGGTYSTLKVQPAELEDSGVYFCASSFRPGRQKDTEAFFGQGTRLTVV.